The entry below describes one T cell receptor (beta chain). Its antigen is as yet unknown. Researchers ran the PCR with 60 Vbeta and 13 Jbeta primers. The assay was immunoSEQ multiplex PCR, and TCRdb's table has in-frame clones only and misses some. The sample has about 200,000 clones, and its top ten clones hold 1.1%. This sample stems from a study of cytomegalovirus exposure and HLA in healthy donors. Study-level findings and limits: In a later analysis, several top co-occurrence clusters appeared linked to parvovirus B19, influenza, CMV and Epstein-Barr virus. A few V segments could not be told apart, such as TRBV6-2 and TRBV6-3, and were left out. Later analysis suggested most CMV-associated TCR beta chains were HLA-restricted.

Between the trimmed V and J ends, which lost 3 bases and 1 base, there was a span of 6 bases. Germline loops: CDR1 SGHRS, CDR2 YFSETQ. The CDR3 spans 13 residues. The TCR sequence derives from a girl aged 2-10 years in good health and CMV-seropositive. Specimen: PBMCs. This rearrangement joins TRBV5-1 to TRBJ2-3; D is uncertain. CDR3 DNA: TGCGCCAGCAGCTCGGTCCGCACAGATACGCAGTATTTT. It yields the protein CASSSVRTDTQYF.